This T cell receptor beta chain was profiled in a study of T cell repertoires in cytomegalovirus infection. In the study overall: Recently identified HLA-C-restricted CMV epitopes and well-studied HLA-B-restricted CMV epitopes were used by the study. Based on public TCR beta signatures, there were indications of CMV infection and of a matching HLA type.

TCRdb reprocessed the reads via MiXCR and lists one record per CDR3 protein. The sample carries about 160,000 distinct CDR3 sequences, roughly 22% recorded once. A word on this clonotype: No antigen is known for it.

This CDR3 is 16 amino acids long. Per the germline V gene, CDR1 is MNHNY and CDR2 is SVGAGI (reference sequence). With 1 base removed from V and 5 bases from J, the gap between germline ends came to 15 bases. The gene calls are TRBV6-6 and TRBJ2-4, with D possibly TRBD2 on 6 matching bases. The sequenced sample was CD8+ T cells from cultured PBMCs, obtained from culture after CMV antigen stimulation. The clonotype was recovered from a human donor in good health (CMV status not recorded). Some clones in this sample may be carry-over from other donors' samples. The CDR3 nucleotides are TGTGCCAGCAGTTACTGGGATAGCGGAGATGAAAACATTCAGTACTTC. Encoded protein: CASSYWDSGDENIQYF.